What follows is one T cell receptor beta chain and its context. Antigen: not known. Individual cDNA molecules were tagged with unique molecular identifiers, the study reported. TCRdb itself ran the 5' RACE reads through MiXCR, one entry per CDR3 protein. The table shows 65,000 to 95,000 distinct CDR3 sequences, with 11% to 15% occurring only once. This sample is part of a study of early T cells in non-severe SARS-CoV-2 infection. In the study overall: Investigators sequenced bulk RNA drawn from unsorted whole blood, and chains remained unpaired. Study outcomes and limitations: Using VDJdb, the matching emphasized anti-spike CD8 responses while missing private and CD4 specificities.

V lost 6 bases and J 8 bases, leaving 14 bases between the germline ends. CDR3 length equals 13 residues. Material for sequencing was whole blood. This clonotype originated in an adult who was a healthcare worker with PCR-confirmed SARS-CoV-2 infection or an uninfected control (not recorded which). V gene TRBV12-3 or TRBV12-4 combines with J gene TRBJ2-1; D may be TRBD2 (7 bases). As DNA, the CDR3 is TGTGCCAGCAGGCCTCTAGGGGGGGATGAGCAGTTCTTC. This encodes CASRPLGGDEQFF.